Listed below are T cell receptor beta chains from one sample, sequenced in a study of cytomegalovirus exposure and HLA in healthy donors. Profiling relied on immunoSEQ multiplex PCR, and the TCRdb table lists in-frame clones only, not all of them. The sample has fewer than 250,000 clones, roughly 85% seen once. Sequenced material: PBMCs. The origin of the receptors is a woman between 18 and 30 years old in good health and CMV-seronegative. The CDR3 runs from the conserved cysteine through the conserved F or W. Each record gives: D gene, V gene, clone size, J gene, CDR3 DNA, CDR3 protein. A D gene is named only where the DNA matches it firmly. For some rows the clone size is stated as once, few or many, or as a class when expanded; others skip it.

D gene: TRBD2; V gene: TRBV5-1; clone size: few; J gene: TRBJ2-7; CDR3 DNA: TGCGCCAGCAGCCGGGAGCGGGGCCTCGAGCAGTACTTC; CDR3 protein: CASSRERGLEQYF
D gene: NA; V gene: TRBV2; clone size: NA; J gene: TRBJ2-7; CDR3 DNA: TGTGCCAGCAGCGCAGGGTCACTCTCCTACGAGCAGTACTTC; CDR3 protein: CASSAGSLSYEQYF
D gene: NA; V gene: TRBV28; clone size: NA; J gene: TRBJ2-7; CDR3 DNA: TGTGCCAGTTGGTCGAACGGAGCCTACGAGCAGTACTTC; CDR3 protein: CASWSNGAYEQYF
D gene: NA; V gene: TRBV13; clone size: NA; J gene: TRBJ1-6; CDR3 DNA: TGTGCCAGCAGCCTCGAAGGGGGGGCCGGGGGTATACCCCTCCACTTT; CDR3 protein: CASSLEGGAGGIPLHF
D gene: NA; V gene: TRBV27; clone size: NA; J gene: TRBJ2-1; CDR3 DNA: TGTGCCAGCAGTCCGGGGTCCCTGGGGGGTGAGCAGTTCTTC; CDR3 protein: CASSPGSLGGEQFF
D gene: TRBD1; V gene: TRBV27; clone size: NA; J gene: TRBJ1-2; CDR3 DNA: TGTGCCAGCAGTTCGCGCCCCTTCGCGGGACAGGGGGTAGACTATGGCTACACCTTC; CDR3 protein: CASSSRPFAGQGVDYGYTF
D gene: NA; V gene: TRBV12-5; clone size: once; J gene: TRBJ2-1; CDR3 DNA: TGTGCTAGTGGTTTTCCGCCGAGGGGGAAAAGTAACTCCTACAATGAGCAGTTCTTC; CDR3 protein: CASGFPPRGKSNSYNEQFF
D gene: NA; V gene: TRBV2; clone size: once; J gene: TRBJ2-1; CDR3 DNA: TGTGCCAGCAAGGGGACTGCGGACATATCTGGGGCCAATGAGCAGTTCTTC; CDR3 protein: CASKGTADISGANEQFF
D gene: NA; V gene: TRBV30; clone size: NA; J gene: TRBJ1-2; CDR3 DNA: TGTGCCTGGACACTAAACCGGGCCCGCGGGGGCTACACCTTC; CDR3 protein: CAWTLNRARGGYTF
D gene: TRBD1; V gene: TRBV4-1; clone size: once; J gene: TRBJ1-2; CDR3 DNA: TGCGCCAGCAGCCAACAACGGACAGGAGGAGGCTACACCTTC; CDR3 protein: CASSQQRTGGGYTF
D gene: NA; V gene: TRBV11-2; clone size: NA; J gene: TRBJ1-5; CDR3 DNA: TGTGCCAGCAGCCCGACCGGGCAGCCCCAGCATTTT; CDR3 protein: CASSPTGQPQHF
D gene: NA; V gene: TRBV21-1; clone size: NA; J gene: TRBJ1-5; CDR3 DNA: TGTGCCAGCAGCAACCCGGTCTCGGACACGCTTAATCAGCCCCAGCATTTT; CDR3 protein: CASSNPVSDTLNQPQHF
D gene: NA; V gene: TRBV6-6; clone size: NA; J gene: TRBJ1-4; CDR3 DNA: TGTGCCAGCAGTTACGTGACCGAGAATGAAAAACTGTTTTTT; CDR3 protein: CASSYVTENEKLFF
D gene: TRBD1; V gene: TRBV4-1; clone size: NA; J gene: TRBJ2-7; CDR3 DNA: TGCGCCAGCAGCCAAGACAGGTACAGGGGAGCCCTCGAGCAGTACTTC; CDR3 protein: CASSQDRYRGALEQYF
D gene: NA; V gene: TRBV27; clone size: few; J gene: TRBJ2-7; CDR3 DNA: TGTGCCAGCAGTTTTCCCGGGGGAGACGAGCAGTACTTC; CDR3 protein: CASSFPGGDEQYF
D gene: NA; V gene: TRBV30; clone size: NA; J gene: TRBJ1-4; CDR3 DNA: TGTGCCTGGAGTATAAGAGCAACTAATGAAAAACTGTTTTTT; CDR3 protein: CAWSIRATNEKLFF
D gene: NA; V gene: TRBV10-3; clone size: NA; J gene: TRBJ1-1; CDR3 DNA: TGTGCCATCAGAGGGGGAAGGAACACTGAAGCTTTCTTT; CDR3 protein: CAIRGGRNTEAFF
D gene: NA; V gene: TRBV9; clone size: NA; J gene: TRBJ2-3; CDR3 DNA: TGTGCCAGCAGCGTAGTTTCAGATACGCAGTATTTT; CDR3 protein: CASSVVSDTQYF
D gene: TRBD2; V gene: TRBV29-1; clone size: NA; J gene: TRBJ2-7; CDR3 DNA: TGCAGCGTTGTAGCGGGAGAGGGGAACGAGCAGTACTTC; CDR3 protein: CSVVAGEGNEQYF
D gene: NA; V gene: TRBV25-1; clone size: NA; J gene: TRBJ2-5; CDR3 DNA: TGTGCCAGCAGTGGCTCGTTTAGCGGCCACGGGGAAGAGACCCAGTACTTC; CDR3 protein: CASSGSFSGHGEETQYF
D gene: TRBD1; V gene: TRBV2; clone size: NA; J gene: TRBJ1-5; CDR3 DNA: TGTGCCATCACGACCGGGACAGTCAACAATCAGCCCCAGCATTTT; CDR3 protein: CAITTGTVNNQPQHF
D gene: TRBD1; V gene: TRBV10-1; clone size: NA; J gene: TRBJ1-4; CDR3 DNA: TGCGCCACCAGGGGGGCTAATGAAAAACTGTTTTTT; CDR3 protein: CATRGANEKLFF
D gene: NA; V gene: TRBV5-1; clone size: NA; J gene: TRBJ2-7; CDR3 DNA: TGCGCCAGCAGCGGGTGGGGGTTCGACGAGCAGTACTTC; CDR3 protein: CASSGWGFDEQYF
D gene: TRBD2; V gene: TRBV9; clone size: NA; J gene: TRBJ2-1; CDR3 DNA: TGTGCCAGCAGCGTAGCTAGTCCCGGGGTAGCGGGATACAATGAGCAGTTCTTC; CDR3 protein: CASSVASPGVAGYNEQFF
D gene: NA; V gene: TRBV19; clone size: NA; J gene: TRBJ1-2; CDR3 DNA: TGTGCCAGTAATGACGGCTATGGCTACACCTTC; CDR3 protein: CASNDGYGYTF
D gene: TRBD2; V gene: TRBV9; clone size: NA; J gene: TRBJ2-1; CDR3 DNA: TGTGCCAGCAGCGCGGCTAGCGGGAGGGCCGGTGAGCAGTTCTTC; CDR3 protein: CASSAASGRAGEQFF
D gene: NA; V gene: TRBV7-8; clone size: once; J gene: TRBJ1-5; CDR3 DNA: TGTGCCAGCAGGGAACTACCTCGACAGTCTCACGGGCCCCAGCATTTT; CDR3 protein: CASRELPRQSHGPQHF
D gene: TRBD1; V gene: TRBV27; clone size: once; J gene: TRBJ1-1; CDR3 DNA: TGTGCCAGCAGTTTAGGGGGACAGGGCGGGAACACTGAAGCTTTCTTT; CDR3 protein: CASSLGGQGGNTEAFF
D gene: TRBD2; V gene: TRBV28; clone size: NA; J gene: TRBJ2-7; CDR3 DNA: TGTGCCAGCAGTTTCCTCTCGAGGGCGGGAGGGAGCTCCTACGAGCAGTACTTC; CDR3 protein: CASSFLSRAGGSSYEQYF
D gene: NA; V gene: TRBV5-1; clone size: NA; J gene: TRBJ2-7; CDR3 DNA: TGCGCCAGCAGCTTAAAAACTTTCAGGACAGACAGATACGAGCAGTACTTC; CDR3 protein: CASSLKTFRTDRYEQYF
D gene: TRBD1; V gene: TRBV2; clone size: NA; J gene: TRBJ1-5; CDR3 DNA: TGTGCCAGCAAAAGACAGGGCCATAGCAATCAGCCCCAGCATTTT; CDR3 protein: CASKRQGHSNQPQHF
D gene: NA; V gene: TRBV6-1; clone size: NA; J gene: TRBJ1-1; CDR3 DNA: TGTGCCAGCGCCAGGGGACACACTGAAGCTTTCTTT; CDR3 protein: CASARGHTEAFF
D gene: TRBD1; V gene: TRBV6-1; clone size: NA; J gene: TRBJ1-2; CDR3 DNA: TGTGCCAGCAGTGAAGGGACAGGGATTAGGGTTAACTATGGCTACACCTTC; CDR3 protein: CASSEGTGIRVNYGYTF
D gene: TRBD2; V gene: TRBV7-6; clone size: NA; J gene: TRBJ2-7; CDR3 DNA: TGTGCCAGCAGCTTAGTAGCGGGGGGGGAGAACGAGCAGTACTTC; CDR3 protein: CASSLVAGGENEQYF
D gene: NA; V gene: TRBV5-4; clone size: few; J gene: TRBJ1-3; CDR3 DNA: TGTGCCAGCGGCAGGCAGTCTGGAAACACCATATATTTT; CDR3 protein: CASGRQSGNTIYF
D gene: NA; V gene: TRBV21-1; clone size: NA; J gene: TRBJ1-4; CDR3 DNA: TGTGCCAGCAGCAAAGCGGCAGGAAACGAAAAACTGTTTTTT; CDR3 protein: CASSKAAGNEKLFF
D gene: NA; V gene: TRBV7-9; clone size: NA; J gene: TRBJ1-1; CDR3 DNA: TGTGCCAGCAGCTCAGGGTTAAGCACTGAAGCTTTCTTT; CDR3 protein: CASSSGLSTEAFF
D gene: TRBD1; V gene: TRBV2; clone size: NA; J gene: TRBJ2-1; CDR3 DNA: TGTGCCAGCAGGGGGGACAGGCCCTCCAATGAGCAGTTCTTC; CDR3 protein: CASRGDRPSNEQFF
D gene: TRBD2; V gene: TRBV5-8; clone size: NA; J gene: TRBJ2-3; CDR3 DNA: TGTGCCAGCAGCAGACCGGGACTAGCCTTAGATACGCAGTATTTT; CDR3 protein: CASSRPGLALDTQYF
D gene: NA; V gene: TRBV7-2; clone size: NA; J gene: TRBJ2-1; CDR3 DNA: TGTGCCAGCAGCTTAGTGCGGCTCTATGAGCAGTTCTTC; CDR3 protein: CASSLVRLYEQFF
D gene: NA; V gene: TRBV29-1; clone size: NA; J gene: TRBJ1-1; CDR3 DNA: TGCAGCGCGTTCCCCGGGGTGAACACTGAAGCTTTCTTT; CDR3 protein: CSAFPGVNTEAFF
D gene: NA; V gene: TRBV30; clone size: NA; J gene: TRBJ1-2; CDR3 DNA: TGTGCCTGGAGCGAGCACGTGGGGTATTTTTATGGCTACACCTTC; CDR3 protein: CAWSEHVGYFYGYTF
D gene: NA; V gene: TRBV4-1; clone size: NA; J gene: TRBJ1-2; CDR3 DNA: TGCGCCAGCAGCCAAGATCGGGGCAGTCCTCGCTATGGCTACACCTTC; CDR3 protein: CASSQDRGSPRYGYTF